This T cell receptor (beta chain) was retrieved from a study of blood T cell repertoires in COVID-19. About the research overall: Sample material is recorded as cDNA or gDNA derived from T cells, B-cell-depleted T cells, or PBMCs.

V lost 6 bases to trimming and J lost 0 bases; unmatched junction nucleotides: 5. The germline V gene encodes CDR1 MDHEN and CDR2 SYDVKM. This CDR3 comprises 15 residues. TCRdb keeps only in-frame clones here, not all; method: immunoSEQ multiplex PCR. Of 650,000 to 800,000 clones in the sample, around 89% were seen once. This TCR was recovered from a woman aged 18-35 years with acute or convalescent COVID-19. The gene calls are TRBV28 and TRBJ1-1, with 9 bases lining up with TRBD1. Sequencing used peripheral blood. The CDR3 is CASRLGDRVNTEAFF. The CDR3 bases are TGTGCCAGCAGACTAGGGGACAGGGTGAACACTGAAGCTTTCTTT.